This T cell receptor beta chain was sequenced for a study of post-analysis software for immune sequencing data. Study-wide context: Relapsing-remitting, secondary progressive and progressive-relapsing forms made up the multiple sclerosis disease courses. Study results and limitations: Multiple sclerosis patients had significantly lower normalized Chao1 diversity than controls. F measure grouped same-batch samples tightly together. In patients, about 5 TRBV segments were more frequent than in controls, with TRBV5-6, TRBV5-1 and TRBV20-1 among them.

This clonotype was detected a few times. What it binds is unknown. TCR beta libraries were prepared from cDNA with unique molecular identifiers. cDNA molecules numbering around 500,000 came from roughly 1 to 10 million T cells. TCRdb recomputed calls from the PCR reads with MiXCR, one row per CDR3 protein. This table holds approximately 730,000 distinct CDR3 sequences, approximately 30% found once. The CDR3 loop spans 15 amino acids. The germline gives CDR1 SEHNR, CDR2 FQNEAQ (reference sequence). The V end lost 5 bases, the J end lost 6 bases, and 19 bases lay between the germline ends. This chain joins TRBV7-9 and TRBJ1-1; D might be TRBD1 (6 bases). The material sequenced was blood. This clonotype was sampled from a girl aged 10 to 17 with multiple sclerosis. This CDR3 is CASSVKLRTVPEAFF. CDR3 coding DNA: TGTGCCAGCAGCGTGAAACTTAGGACAGTTCCTGAAGCTTTCTTT.